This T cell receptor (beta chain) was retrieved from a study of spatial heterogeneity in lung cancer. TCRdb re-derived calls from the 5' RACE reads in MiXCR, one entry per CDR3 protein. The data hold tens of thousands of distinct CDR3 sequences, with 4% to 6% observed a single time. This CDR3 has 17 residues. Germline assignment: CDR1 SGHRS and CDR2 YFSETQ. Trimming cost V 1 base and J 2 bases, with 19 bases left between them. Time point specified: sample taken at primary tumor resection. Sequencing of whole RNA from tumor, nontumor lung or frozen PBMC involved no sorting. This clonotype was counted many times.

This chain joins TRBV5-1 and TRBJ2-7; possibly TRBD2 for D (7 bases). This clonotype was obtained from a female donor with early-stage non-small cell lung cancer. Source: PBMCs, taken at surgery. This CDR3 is CASSLNVWAGAAYEQYF. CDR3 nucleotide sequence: TGCGCCAGCAGCTTGAATGTTTGGGCGGGGGCCGCCTACGAGCAGTACTTC.